These 2 T cell receptor beta chains were sequenced from one sample in a study of T cell responses to AZD1222 COVID-19 vaccine. Clones were sequenced by immunoSEQ multiplex PCR, and TCRdb holds only the in-frame ones, with some missing. The sample records roughly 110,000 clones, roughly 88% being singletons. Sequencing was performed on peripheral blood, taken on day 0 of AZD1222 vaccination. These receptors came from an adult in good health.

The gene calls are TRBV9 and TRBJ1-1; 7 bases are shared with TRBD1. This CDR3 contains 14 residues. V shed 2 bases and J 6 bases; nucleotides not matched to a gene: 7. The germline V gene encodes CDR1 SGDLS and CDR2 YYNGEE. CDR3 sequence (DNA): TGTGCCAGCAGCGTCGCCGGGACAGAAGCTGAAGCTTTCTTT. It specifies CASSVAGTEAEAFF.

The rearrangement uses TRBV6-5 and TRBJ2-5; no clear D gene. CDR1 and CDR2 (germline): MNHEY, SVGAGI. V lost 5 bases and J 0 bases, leaving 1 base between the germline ends. The CDR3 extends over 11 amino acids. CDR3 bases: TGTGCCAGCAGTAACCAAGAGACCCAGTACTTC. It translates to CASSNQETQYF.